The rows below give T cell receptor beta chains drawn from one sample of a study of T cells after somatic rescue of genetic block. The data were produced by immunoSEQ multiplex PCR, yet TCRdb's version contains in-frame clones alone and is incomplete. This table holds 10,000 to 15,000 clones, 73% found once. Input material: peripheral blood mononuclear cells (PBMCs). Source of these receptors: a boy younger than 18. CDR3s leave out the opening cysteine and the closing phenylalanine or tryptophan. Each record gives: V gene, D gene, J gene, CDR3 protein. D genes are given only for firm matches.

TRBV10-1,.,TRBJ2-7,ASSLCRDEQY
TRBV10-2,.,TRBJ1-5,ASSESGFGNQPQH
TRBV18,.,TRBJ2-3,ASSSGLRTDTQY
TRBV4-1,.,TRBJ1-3,ASSQDRGTGNTIY
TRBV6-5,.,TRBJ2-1,ASSSNRHYEQF
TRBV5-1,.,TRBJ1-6,ASSLVAGGGWENSPLH
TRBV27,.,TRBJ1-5,ASSLFGGDDQPQH
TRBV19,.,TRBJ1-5,ASSVFQGPSNQPQH
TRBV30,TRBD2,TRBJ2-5,AWSVPLAGAYEETQY
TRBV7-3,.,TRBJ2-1,ASSISGTLPTNEQF
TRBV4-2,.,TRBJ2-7,ASSQVGGGGLRYEQY
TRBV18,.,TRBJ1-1,ASSPQGNTEAF
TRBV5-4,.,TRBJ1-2,ASSSNYGYT
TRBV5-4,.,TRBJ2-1,ASSFQGTPYNEQF
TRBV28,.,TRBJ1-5,ASSFGGRGIYSNQPQH
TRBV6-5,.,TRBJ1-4,ASSYSNPILGKLF
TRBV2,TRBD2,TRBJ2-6,ASSPGLAGVFSGANVLT
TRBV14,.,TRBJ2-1,ASGELYNEQF
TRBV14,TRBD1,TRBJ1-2,ASSQDTRTGSLYGYT
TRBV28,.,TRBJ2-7,ASSLGAFYEQY
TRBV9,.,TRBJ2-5,ASSVGGRGAGETQY
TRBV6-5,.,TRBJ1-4,ASSYNLRNEKLF
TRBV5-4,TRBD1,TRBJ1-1,ASSLQGVTEAF
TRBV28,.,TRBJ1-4,ASSSRLEKLF
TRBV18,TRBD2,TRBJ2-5,ASSFYLSREGIRETQY
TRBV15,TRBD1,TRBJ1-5,ATSRGGTGRNQPQH
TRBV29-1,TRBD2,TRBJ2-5,SVTSGQETQY